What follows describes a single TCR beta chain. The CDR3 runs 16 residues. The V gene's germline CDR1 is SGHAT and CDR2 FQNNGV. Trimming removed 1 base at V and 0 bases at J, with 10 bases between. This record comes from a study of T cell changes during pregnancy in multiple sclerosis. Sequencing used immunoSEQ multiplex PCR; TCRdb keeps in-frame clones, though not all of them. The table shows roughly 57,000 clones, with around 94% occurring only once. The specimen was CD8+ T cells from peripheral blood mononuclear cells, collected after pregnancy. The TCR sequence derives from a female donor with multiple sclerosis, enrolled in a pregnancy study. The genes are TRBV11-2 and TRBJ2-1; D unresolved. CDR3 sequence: CASSLGVLSSYNEQFF. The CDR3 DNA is TGTGCCAGCAGCTTAGGAGTTCTTAGCTCCTACAATGAGCAGTTCTTC.